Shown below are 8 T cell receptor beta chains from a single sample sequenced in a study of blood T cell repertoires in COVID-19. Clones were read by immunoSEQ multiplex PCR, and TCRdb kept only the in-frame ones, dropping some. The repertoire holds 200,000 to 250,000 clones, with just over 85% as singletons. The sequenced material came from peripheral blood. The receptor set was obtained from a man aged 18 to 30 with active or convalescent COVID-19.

CDR3 nucleotides: TGTGCCAGCAGCTTTTCTCGGGGACAGGGAAACAATGAGCAGTTCTTC. Translating gives CASSFSRGQGNNEQFF. J is TRBJ2-1 and V is TRBV7-9, with TRBD1 matching over 9 bases. This CDR3 comprises 16 residues. Trimming at V came to 3 bases and at J to 5 bases, leaving 8 bases not matched to a gene. Germline V gene data show CDR1 as SEHNR and CDR2 as FQNEAQ (reference sequence).

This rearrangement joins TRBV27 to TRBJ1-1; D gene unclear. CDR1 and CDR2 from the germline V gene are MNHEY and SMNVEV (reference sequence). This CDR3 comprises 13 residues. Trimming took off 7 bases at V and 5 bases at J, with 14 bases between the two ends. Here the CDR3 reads CASTLRRGTEAFF. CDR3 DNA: TGTGCCAGCACTTTGAGAAGAGGGACTGAAGCTTTCTTT.

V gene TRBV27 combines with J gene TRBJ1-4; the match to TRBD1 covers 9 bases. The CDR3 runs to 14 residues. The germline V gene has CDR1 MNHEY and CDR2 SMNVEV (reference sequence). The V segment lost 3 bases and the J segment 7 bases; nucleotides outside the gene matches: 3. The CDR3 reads CASSFDRGFEKLFF. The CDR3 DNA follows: TGTGCCAGCAGTTTCGACAGGGGGTTTGAAAAACTGTTTTTT.

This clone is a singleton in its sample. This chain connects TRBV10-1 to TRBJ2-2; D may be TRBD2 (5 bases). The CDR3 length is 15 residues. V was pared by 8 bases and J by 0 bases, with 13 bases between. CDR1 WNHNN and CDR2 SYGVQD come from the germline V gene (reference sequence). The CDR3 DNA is TGCGCCAGCCCTATTGGGAGTTCGAACACCGGGGAGCTGTTTTTT. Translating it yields CASPIGSSNTGELFF.

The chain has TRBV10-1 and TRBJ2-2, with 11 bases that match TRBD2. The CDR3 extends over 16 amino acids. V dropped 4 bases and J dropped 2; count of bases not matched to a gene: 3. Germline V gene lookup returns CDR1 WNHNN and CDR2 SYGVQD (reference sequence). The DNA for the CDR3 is TGCGCCAGCAGTGGAGGGACTAGCGGAAACACCGGGGAGCTGTTTTTT. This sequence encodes CASSGGTSGNTGELFF.

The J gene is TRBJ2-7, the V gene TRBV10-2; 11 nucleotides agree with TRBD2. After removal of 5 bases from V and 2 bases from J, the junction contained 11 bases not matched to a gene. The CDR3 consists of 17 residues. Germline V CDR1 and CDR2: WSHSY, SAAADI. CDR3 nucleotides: TGCGCCAGCAGTCAACTAGCGGGAGCCCGTGTGACCTACGAGCAGTACTTC. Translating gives CASSQLAGARVTYEQYF.

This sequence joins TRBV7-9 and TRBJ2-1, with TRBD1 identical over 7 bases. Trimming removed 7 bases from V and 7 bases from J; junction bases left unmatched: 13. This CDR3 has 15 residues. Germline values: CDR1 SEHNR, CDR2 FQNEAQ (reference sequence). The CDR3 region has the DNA TGTGCCAGCACCAAGACAGGGACGGCTGTAAATGAGCAGTTCTTC. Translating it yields CASTKTGTAVNEQFF.

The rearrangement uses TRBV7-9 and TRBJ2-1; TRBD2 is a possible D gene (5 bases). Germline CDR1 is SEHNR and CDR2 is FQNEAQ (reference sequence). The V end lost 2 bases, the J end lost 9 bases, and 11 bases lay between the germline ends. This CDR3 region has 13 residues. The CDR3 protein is CASSLPLAGEQFF. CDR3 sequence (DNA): TGTGCCAGCAGCTTACCTCTAGCCGGTGAGCAGTTCTTC.